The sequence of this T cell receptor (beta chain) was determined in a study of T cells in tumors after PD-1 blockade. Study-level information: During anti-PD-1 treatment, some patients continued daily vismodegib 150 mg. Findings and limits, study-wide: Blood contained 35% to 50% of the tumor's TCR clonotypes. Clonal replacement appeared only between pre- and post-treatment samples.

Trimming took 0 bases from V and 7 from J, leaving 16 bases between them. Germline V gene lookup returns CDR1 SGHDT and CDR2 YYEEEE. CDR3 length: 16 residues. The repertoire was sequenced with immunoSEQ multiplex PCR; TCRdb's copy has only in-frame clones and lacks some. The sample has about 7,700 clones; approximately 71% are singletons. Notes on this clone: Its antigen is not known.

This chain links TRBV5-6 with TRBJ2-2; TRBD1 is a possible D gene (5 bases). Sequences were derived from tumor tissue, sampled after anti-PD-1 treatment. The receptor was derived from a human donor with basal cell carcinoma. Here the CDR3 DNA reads TGTGCCAGCAGCTTGGTGGATGGACACCTTGACGGGGAGCTGTTTTTT. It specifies CASSLVDGHLDGELFF.